The 8 T cell receptor beta chains below come from one sample, sequenced in a study of T cell changes during pregnancy in multiple sclerosis. Clones were sequenced by immunoSEQ multiplex PCR, and TCRdb holds only the in-frame ones, with some missing. Of fewer than 55,000 clones in the sample, approximately 92% were seen once. Sequenced: peripheral blood. The source of these receptors is a female donor with multiple sclerosis, enrolled in a pregnancy study.

The chain is built from TRBV5-1 and TRBJ2-1; D possibly corresponds to TRBD1 (6 bases). In germline, CDR1 is SGHRS, CDR2 YFSETQ. The CDR3 totals 15 residues. Trimming stripped 4 bases from V and 5 bases from J, with 16 bases between. The CDR3 sequence is CASSPTGTYHNEQFF. DNA of the CDR3: TGCGCCAGCAGCCCCACCGGGACATATCACAATGAGCAGTTCTTC.

The V gene is TRBV4-1, the J gene TRBJ2-7; 11 bases fit TRBD2. CDR3 length equals 15 residues. The V gene end was trimmed by 1 base and the J gene end by 8 bases; junction bases not matched to a gene: 7. Germline loops: CDR1 MGHRA, CDR2 YSYEKL. CDR3 region: CASSQVVAGGFKQYF. The CDR3 region has the DNA TGCGCCAGCAGCCAAGTGGTAGCGGGAGGGTTCAAGCAGTACTTC.

The J gene is TRBJ2-5, the V gene TRBV2; maybe TRBD1 (7 bases). Trimming shortened V by 5 bases and J by 5 bases, and 18 bases separated the two germline ends. The CDR3 has 15 residues. Looked up from germline, CDR1 is SNHLY and CDR2 is FYNNEI. CDR3 protein: CASSPAQGGEETQYF. The CDR3 bases are TGTGCCAGCAGTCCCGCCCAGGGGGGCGAGGAGACCCAGTACTTC.

The chain employs TRBV4-3 and TRBJ2-1; 11 bases map to TRBD2. The CDR3 spans 19 residues. Per the germline V gene, CDR1 is LGHNA and CDR2 is YSLEER. With 0 bases clipped from V and 10 bases from J, the junction kept 17 bases outside the gene matches. CDR3 DNA sequence: TGCGCCAGCAGCCAAGATAAGGCCCATAGCGGGAGGGCCCCAAAAGAGCAGTTCTTC. This sequence encodes CASSQDKAHSGRAPKEQFF.

The V gene is TRBV5-6, the J gene TRBJ2-3, with 13 bases lining up with TRBD2. The germline gives CDR1 SGHDT, CDR2 YYEEEE. The V segment lost 4 bases and the J segment 3 bases; nucleotides outside the gene matches: 2. CDR3 length: 15 residues. The CDR3 coding sequence is TGTGCCAGCAGCCCGGGACTAGCGGGGACAGATACGCAGTATTTT. Translation: CASSPGLAGTDTQYF.

CDR3 residues: CASSLLRGNNEQFF. CDR3 coding DNA: TGTGCCAGCAGCTTACTCAGAGGGAACAATGAGCAGTTCTTC. The chain couples TRBV7-3 to TRBJ2-1, with TRBD2 as a possible D gene (5 bases). V was trimmed by 2 bases and J by 5 bases, leaving 10 bases between them. Germline CDR1 SGHTA, CDR2 FQGTGA. The CDR3 contains 14 residues.

The rearrangement joins TRBV7-6 to TRBJ2-7; maybe TRBD2 (5 bases). V shed 0 bases and J shed 2 bases, with 11 bases lying between them. Germline assignment: CDR1 SGHVS and CDR2 FNYEAQ. The CDR3 sequence is 15 residues long. In DNA, the CDR3 is TGTGCCAGCAGCTTAGCGCGTGGAGGAACCTACGAGCAGTACTTC. It codes for CASSLARGGTYEQYF.

The V call is TRBV2, the J call TRBJ2-2; tentatively, D is TRBD2 (5 bases). The CDR3 has 12 residues. CDR1 SNHLY and CDR2 FYNNEI come from the germline V gene. The V and J ends lost 8 bases and 7 bases respectively, with 11 bases between them. CDR3 sequence: CASRDEGGELFF. Here the CDR3 DNA reads TGTGCCAGCCGGGATGAGGGCGGGGAGCTGTTTTTT.